Shown below are 2 T cell receptor beta chains from a single sample sequenced in a study of patients and donors after allogeneic stem cell transplantation. TCRdb used MiXCR to reprocess the RT-PCR reads, holding one entry per CDR3 protein. Among 84,000 or so distinct CDR3 sequences listed, around 48% were seen once. Sequenced input: blood, either unsorted or a sorted T cell fraction (not recorded which). These receptors were obtained from a human donor who was either an allogeneic HSCT recipient or a stem cell or donor lymphocyte infusion donor (not recorded which). It is not recorded whose cells these are; they may come from a transplant donor.

The chain couples TRBV4-3 to TRBJ2-1; D unclear. The V gene's germline CDR1 is LGHNA and CDR2 YSLEER. The CDR3 consists of 13 residues. V lost 0 bases and J 4 bases, leaving 4 bases between the germline ends. CDR3 nucleotide sequence: TGCGCCAGCAGCCAAGACATTTACAATGAGCAGTTCTTC. It yields the protein CASSQDIYNEQFF.

In DNA form, the CDR3 reads TGTGCCAGCAGTTGGACCGGGAGGCTTTCACCCCTCCACTTT. It specifies CASSWTGRLSPLHF. The rearrangement joins TRBV6-5 to TRBJ1-6; D gene ambiguous. The germline V gene has CDR1 MNHEY and CDR2 SVGAGI. This CDR3 contains 14 residues. V was clipped by 4 bases and J by 9 bases, with 13 bases between them.